Detailed here is one T cell receptor beta chain. The data stem from a study of T cell responses to AZD1222 COVID-19 vaccine. Data came from immunoSEQ multiplex PCR; TCRdb stores just in-frame clones and leaves some out. In the table there are about 150,000 clones, roughly 88% of which are singletons. The germline V gene has CDR1 SGHVS and CDR2 FQNEAQ. CDR3 length equals 18 residues. V gave up 2 bases and J gave up 5 bases; unmatched junction bases: 9. Sample: peripheral blood, taken on day 0 of AZD1222 vaccination. The chain carries TRBV7-8 and TRBJ1-6; 10 nucleotides line up with TRBD1. This receptor was identified in an adult in good health. The CDR3: CASSLKTRDRGDNSPLHF. The CDR3 DNA reads as TGTGCCAGCAGCTTAAAGACCCGGGACAGGGGCGATAATTCACCCCTCCACTTT.